This TCR beta chain was identified during a study of T cells after yellow fever vaccination. With V trimmed by 5 bases and J by 10 bases, 9 bases remained unmatched. The germline gives CDR1 LGHNA, CDR2 YSLEER. The CDR3 contains 14 residues. TCRdb fed the 5' RACE reads into MiXCR, producing one record per CDR3 protein. The data show around 320,000 distinct CDR3 sequences, approximately 10% seen once. The source is a man between 18 and 29 years old who received the YFV17D yellow fever vaccine. The genes are TRBV4-3 and TRBJ2-3; 10 nucleotides line up with TRBD2. Sequenced here: CD4+ T cells sorted from PBMCs, sampled 5 days after the yellow fever booster vaccination. This chain's CDR3 is CASSATGTSVPQYF. The CDR3 bases are TGCGCCAGCAGCGCCACCGGGACTAGCGTCCCGCAGTATTTT.